The 22 T cell receptor beta chains reported below all come from one sample, sequenced in a study of blood T cells in healthy people across ages. The use of a sample-barcoded 5' primer and a J-beta primer mix characterized a second PCR of about 7 to 12 cycles. TCRdb re-called the 5' RACE reads with MiXCR, one entry per CDR3 protein. The sample holds roughly 800,000 distinct CDR3 sequences, roughly 60% seen once. Specimen: blood. The origin of the receptors is a young man in good health.

This rearrangement joins TRBV29-1 to TRBJ2-3; D call uncertain. Germline V gives CDR1 SQVTM, CDR2 ANQGSEA. V lost 4 bases and J 1 base, leaving 9 bases between the germline ends. This CDR3 is built from 13 residues. The CDR3, as DNA: TGCAGCGTTGGATCCGCCGGCACAGATACGCAGTATTTT. Its translation is CSVGSAGTDTQYF.

This clonotype was seen a handful of times. Relative to the germline gene, one junction end is altered; a read error may explain this. V and J are TRBV19 and TRBJ2-7; D unresolved. The CDR3 has 14 amino acids. Germline assignment: CDR1 LNHDA and CDR2 SQIVND (reference sequence). CDR3 in amino acids: CASSTTGRNYEQYF. For the CDR3, the DNA is TGTGCCAGCAGTACCACGGGCCGTAATTACGAGCAGTACTTC.

This clonotype was found a few times. This chain connects TRBV6-1 to TRBJ2-1; TRBD2 matches at 12 bases. The germline gives CDR1 MNHNS, CDR2 SASEGT. The CDR3 length is 14 residues. With V trimmed by 7 bases and J by 8 bases, 6 bases remained unmatched. Here the CDR3 reads CASILTSGSYEQFF. The CDR3 coding sequence is TGTGCCAGCATTTTGACTAGCGGGAGTTATGAGCAGTTCTTC.

The chain links TRBV7-2 to TRBJ2-7, with a possible D match to TRBD1 (8 bases). Germline assignment: CDR1 SGHTA and CDR2 FQGNSA. The V end was cut by 5 bases, the J end by 3 bases, with 26 bases between. The CDR3 covers 18 residues. In nucleotides, the CDR3 is TGTGCCAGCAGCGTACAGGGGGGGCGCGGAGCGGGATTCTACGAGCAGTACTTC. This encodes CASSVQGGRGAGFYEQYF.

The V gene is TRBV20-1, the J gene TRBJ2-7, with D tentatively TRBD2 (5 bases). V gave up 2 bases and J gave up 9 bases, with 14 bases separating them. In germline, CDR1 is DFQATT, CDR2 SNEGSKA (reference sequence). This CDR3 is 12 amino acids long. In nucleotides, the CDR3 is TGCAGTGCTAGACTAGCTACGTTTGGGCAGTACTTC. This sequence encodes CSARLATFGQYF.

In its sample, this clonotype was seen a few times. V usage is TRBV3-1 and J usage is TRBJ2-7, with D uncertain. CDR3 length equals 15 residues. V was shortened by 0 bases and J by 7 bases, with 16 bases between the two germline ends. From germline, CDR1 is LGHDT and CDR2 YNNKEL (reference sequence). This CDR3 reads CASSQDSLDVREQYF. The DNA for the CDR3 is TGTGCCAGCAGCCAAGATAGTCTAGACGTCAGGGAGCAGTACTTC.

The chain joins TRBV4-2 to TRBJ2-5; D is possibly TRBD1 (6 bases). The germline gives CDR1 LGHNA, CDR2 YNFKEQ. This CDR3 is 16 amino acids long. Trimming cost V 5 bases and J 11 bases, with 27 bases left between them. CDR3: CASSSYFGQTYNEQYF. The CDR3, as DNA: TGTGCCAGCAGCTCCTATTTTGGACAGACCTACAATGAGCAGTACTTC.

V and J are TRBV21-1 and TRBJ1-2; the table's D gene call, TRBD1, was not cross checked with the DNA. TRBV21-1 is shown as a pseudogene. The CDR3 has 14 amino acids. CDR3 region: CASTYRVVQYGYTF. Here the CDR3 DNA reads TGTGCCAGCACCTACAGGGTGGTGCAGTATGGCTACACCTTC.

This clonotype was found a few times. This sequence joins TRBV27 and TRBJ2-3, with D perhaps matching TRBD2 (5 bases). Germline assignment: CDR1 MNHEY and CDR2 SMNVEV (reference sequence). Trimming removed 4 bases from V and 3 bases from J, with 14 bases in between. The CDR3 loop spans 15 amino acids. CDR3 DNA sequence: TGTGCCAGCAGTTCCACCTGGGGAGCTACAGATACGCAGTATTTT. This codes for CASSSTWGATDTQYF.

The J gene is TRBJ2-1, the V gene TRBV20-1, with 12 positions matching TRBD2. The length of the CDR3 is 19 residues. The V gene's germline CDR1 is DFQATT and CDR2 SNEGSKA (reference sequence). V lost 6 bases and J lost 3; bases outside the gene matches: 18. DNA of the CDR3: TGCAGTGCCTGTCGACTAGCGGGAGATAAGACTAGTGGCTACAATGAGCAGTTCTTC. Translating it yields CSACRLAGDKTSGYNEQFF.

The chain joins TRBV4-3 to TRBJ2-4, with 7 bases lining up with TRBD2. Matching the DNA end better, TRBJ2-7 makes the J call doubtful. The CDR3 contains 16 residues. Germline V gene sequence: CDR1 LGHNA, CDR2 YSLEER. CDR3 DNA: TGCGCCAGCAGCCAAGAAGTGGGGACTACGTCCACCGAGCAGTACTTC. Translation: CASSQEVGTTSTEQYF.

The chain recombines TRBV29-1 with TRBJ2-1, with 12 nucleotides matching TRBD2. This CDR3 is built from 15 residues. Trimming at V came to 4 bases and at J to 5 bases, leaving 6 bases not matched to a gene. Per germline, CDR1 SQVTM and CDR2 ANQGSEA. The CDR3 bases are TGCAGCGTTGTTAGGGGACTAGCGGGCGACAATGAGCAGTTCTTC. Protein product: CSVVRGLAGDNEQFF.

V usage is TRBV7-9 and J usage is TRBJ2-5, with D maybe TRBD2 (6 bases). The germline gives CDR1 SEHNR, CDR2 FQNEAQ (reference sequence). V lost 5 bases, J lost 11 bases, and 21 bases lay in between. The length of the CDR3 is 14 residues. The CDR3 loop reads CASSLNGGRVEQYF. The CDR3 DNA reads TGTGCCAGCAGCCTAAACGGGGGTCGGGTGGAGCAGTACTTC. The full variable domain, completed using reference TRBV7-9 and TRBJ2-5, is DTGVSQNPRHKITKRGQNVTFRCDPISEHNRLYWYRQTLGQGPEFLTYFQNEAQLEKSRLLSDRFSAERPKGSFSTLEIQRTEQGDSAMYLCASSLNGGRVEQYFGPGTRLLVL.

The chain is built from TRBV9 and TRBJ2-1; 11 nucleotides align to TRBD2. The CDR3 consists of 15 residues. Germline trimming cut 1 base from V and 6 bases from J; bases unmatched to any gene: 3. From germline, CDR1 is SGDLS and CDR2 YYNGEE. The CDR3: CASSVTSGRLNEQFF. DNA for the CDR3: TGTGCCAGCAGCGTAACTAGCGGGAGACTCAATGAGCAGTTCTTC. The entire variable domain, with the rest obtained from reference TRBV9 and TRBJ2-1, is as follows: DSGVTQTPKHLITATGQRVTLRCSPRSGDLSVYWYQQSLDQGLQFLIQYYNGEERAKGNILERFSAQQFPDLHSELNLSSLELGDSALYFCASSVTSGRLNEQFFGPGTRLTVL.

The table lists this clonotype with a few counts. The genes are TRBV9 and TRBJ2-4; the D is unclear. Gene TRBJ2-7 matches the end of the DNA better, so the J call may be wrong. Germline V CDR1 and CDR2: SGDLS, YYNGEE. CDR3 length: 14 residues. The CDR3 DNA reads as TGTGCCAGCAGCGTAGGGGGAAACACCTACGAGCAGTACTTC. Translating it yields CASSVGGNTYEQYF.

CDR3 nucleotide sequence: TGTGCCAGCAGCAAAGGAGGTCTGACCGGCCCCCGTCAAGAGACCCAGTACTTC. Translated, it gives CASSKGGLTGPRQETQYF. The chain carries TRBV21-1 and TRBJ2-5; the DNA was not used to check the table's D call, TRBD1. TRBV21-1 is a listed pseudogene. The length of the CDR3 is 18 residues.

In this sample, this clonotype turned up a few times. The chain joins TRBV12-3 or TRBV12-4 to TRBJ2-1; TRBD2 agrees at 10 bases. The CDR3 covers 15 residues. V lost 1 base to trimming and J lost 7 bases; unmatched junction nucleotides: 4. DNA of the CDR3: TGTGCCAGCAGTTTAGGGACTAGCGGTTGGAATGAGCAGTTCTTC. This gives the protein CASSLGTSGWNEQFF.

The chain links TRBV10-3 to TRBJ1-1; TRBD1 agrees at 7 bases. This CDR3 region has 12 residues. Losses at the gene ends were 6 bases for V and 7 bases for J; bases not matched to a gene: 5. Germline assignment: CDR1 ENHRY and CDR2 SYGVKD. The CDR3 region has the DNA TGTGCCATCAGGCAGGGGGGCAGTGAAGCTTTCTTT. It is translated as CAIRQGGSEAFF.

This clonotype has more than one count but fewer than ten. The rearrangement uses TRBV15 and TRBJ1-2, with 12 positions matching TRBD1. Germline lookup yields CDR1 LNHNV and CDR2 YYDKDF (reference sequence). The CDR3 covers 17 residues. V shed 4 bases and J 4 bases; nucleotides not matched to a gene: 10. The CDR3: CATSKKPGQGAPYGYTF. The CDR3 nucleotides are TGTGCCACCAGCAAGAAACCGGGACAGGGGGCACCCTATGGCTACACCTTC.

This chain joins TRBV7-2 and TRBJ2-3; D gene uncertain. This CDR3 has 15 amino acids. Germline V gives CDR1 SGHTA, CDR2 FQGNSA. Trimming shortened V by 5 bases and J by 4 bases, and 16 bases separated the two germline ends. CDR3 sequence: CASSPRPLPADTQYF. The CDR3 DNA reads TGTGCCAGCAGCCCACGACCCCTTCCGGCAGATACGCAGTATTTT.

V usage is TRBV20-1 and J usage is TRBJ2-1; the D gene could be TRBD1 or TRBD2 (6 bases each). Germline V gene sequence: CDR1 DFQATT, CDR2 SNEGSKA (reference sequence). There are 14 residues in the CDR3. V shed 3 bases and J shed 5 bases, with 14 bases lying between them. DNA for the CDR3: TGCAGTGCTAGGCCGAGGAGGGGGGACAATGAGCAGTTCTTC. It encodes CSARPRRGDNEQFF.

The chain couples TRBV28 to TRBJ2-1, with TRBD2 matching 8 bases. The CDR3 sequence is 16 residues long. Trimming at V came to 5 bases and at J to 8 bases, leaving 14 bases not matched to a gene. From germline, CDR1 is MDHEN and CDR2 SYDVKM. This CDR3 reads CASSPPGSGRGHEQFF. The CDR3 nucleotides read TGTGCCAGCAGTCCACCTGGCAGCGGGAGAGGGCATGAGCAGTTCTTC.